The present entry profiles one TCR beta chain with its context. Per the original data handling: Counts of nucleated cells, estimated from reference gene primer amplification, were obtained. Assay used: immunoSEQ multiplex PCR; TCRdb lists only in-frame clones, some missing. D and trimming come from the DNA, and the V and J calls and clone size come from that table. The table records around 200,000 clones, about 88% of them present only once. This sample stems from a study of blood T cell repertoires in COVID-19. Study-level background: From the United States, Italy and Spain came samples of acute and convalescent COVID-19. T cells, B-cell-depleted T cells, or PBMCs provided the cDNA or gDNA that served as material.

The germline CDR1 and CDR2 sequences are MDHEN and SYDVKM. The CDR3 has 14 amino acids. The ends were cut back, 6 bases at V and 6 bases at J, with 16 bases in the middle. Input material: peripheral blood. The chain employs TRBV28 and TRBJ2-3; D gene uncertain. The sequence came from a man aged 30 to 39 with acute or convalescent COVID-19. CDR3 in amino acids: CASSLNSPPDTQYF. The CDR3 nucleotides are TGTGCCAGCAGCCTAAACTCTCCGCCGGATACGCAGTATTTT.